This is a list of T cell receptor beta chains from one sample in a study of blood T cells in healthy people across ages. From the 5' RACE reads, TCRdb called clonotypes with MiXCR, one entry per CDR3 protein. The profile shows about 650,000 distinct CDR3 sequences, under 65% of them singletons. Sequencing was carried out using blood. These receptors originate from an elderly woman in good health. Both conserved end residues are part of each CDR3. The D gene is left open where the match is weak. Part of the rows lack a size; the others show once, few, many or a class for expanded clones.

clone size: once
V gene: TRBV27
D gene: -
J gene: TRBJ2-7
CDR3 DNA: TGTGCCAGCAGTGGGTCAGTGGGGTACGAGCAGTACTTC
CDR3 protein: CASSGSVGYEQYF

clone size: -
V gene: TRBV20-1
D gene: -
J gene: TRBJ2-1
CDR3 DNA: TGCAGTGCCCAGCCCACTAGCCACTCCTACAATGAGCAGTTCTTC
CDR3 protein: CSAQPTSHSYNEQFF

clone size: -
V gene: TRBV7-9
D gene: TRBD1
J gene: TRBJ1-1
CDR3 DNA: TGTGCCAGCAGCTTAACCACAGGGGGCGGTGAAGCTTTCTTT
CDR3 protein: CASSLTTGGGEAFF

clone size: many
V gene: TRBV29-1
D gene: -
J gene: TRBJ2-1
CDR3 DNA: TGCAGCGTTGAAGGGTTCGGCAGGGTGGATGAGCAGTTCTTC
CDR3 protein: CSVEGFGRVDEQFF

clone size: once
V gene: TRBV9
D gene: -
J gene: TRBJ1-3
CDR3 DNA: TGTGCCAGCAGCGTAGAAGGCACCATATATTTT
CDR3 protein: CASSVEGTIYF

clone size: -
V gene: TRBV10-1
D gene: TRBD2
J gene: TRBJ2-1
CDR3 DNA: TGCGCCAGCAGTGAGTCGACTAGCGGGGGCAATGAGCAGTTCTTC
CDR3 protein: CASSESTSGGNEQFF

clone size: -
V gene: TRBV29-1
D gene: -
J gene: TRBJ2-1
CDR3 DNA: TGCAGCGTCCAGACAGACTACAATGAGCAGTTCTTC
CDR3 protein: CSVQTDYNEQFF

clone size: -
V gene: TRBV4-2
D gene: TRBD2
J gene: TRBJ2-3
CDR3 DNA: TGTGCCAGCAGCCAAGGAAATAGCGGGGGAAACACAGATACGCAGTATTTT
CDR3 protein: CASSQGNSGGNTDTQYF

clone size: many
V gene: TRBV7-3
D gene: TRBD1
J gene: TRBJ2-3
CDR3 DNA: TGTGCCAGCAGCTCGGGACAGAAACTAGATACGCAGTATTTT
CDR3 protein: CASSSGQKLDTQYF

clone size: many
V gene: TRBV11-1
D gene: -
J gene: TRBJ2-7
CDR3 DNA: TGTGCCAGCAGAATCTCTCTGATGAACGAGCAGTACTTC
CDR3 protein: CASRISLMNEQYF

clone size: -
V gene: TRBV4-3
D gene: -
J gene: TRBJ1-1
CDR3 DNA: TGCGCCAGCAGCGGGACACTTGGCACTGAAGCTTTCTTT
CDR3 protein: CASSGTLGTEAFF

clone size: many
V gene: TRBV5-1
D gene: -
J gene: TRBJ2-5
CDR3 DNA: TGCGCCAGCAGCTTGAATCCAGGGGAAGAGACCCAGTACTTC
CDR3 protein: CASSLNPGEETQYF

clone size: -
V gene: TRBV25-1
D gene: -
J gene: TRBJ1-5
CDR3 DNA: TGTGCCAGCAGTGGAAGGGCCGATCAGCCCCAGCATTTT
CDR3 protein: CASSGRADQPQHF